The rows below give T cell receptor beta chains drawn from one sample of a study of shared clonotypes between healthy human individuals. Some clones are missing from TCRdb's copy, which holds only in-frame ones; the method was immunoSEQ multiplex PCR. Of about 1 million clones in the sample, about 75% are singletons; the top ten hold about 1.5%. The material sequenced was memory CD4+ T cells sorted from blood. These receptors were collected from a young man in good health. The CDR3 runs from the conserved cysteine through the conserved F or W. Each record gives: V gene, clone size, D gene, J gene, CDR3 protein, CDR3 DNA. D genes are given only for firm matches. Only some rows state a clone size, as once, few, many or a class for expanded clones.

>TRBV28|NA|NA|TRBJ1-1
CASSPQGRGNTEAFF
TGTGCCAGCAGTCCCCAGGGGCGGGGGAACACTGAAGCTTTCTTT
>TRBV19|NA|NA|TRBJ1-1
CASMGARGKTEAFF
TGTGCCAGTATGGGGGCGCGGGGGAAAACTGAAGCTTTCTTT
>TRBV5-6|NA|NA|TRBJ2-2
CASSLFTGVSTGELFF
TGTGCCAGCAGCTTGTTTACGGGAGTAAGCACCGGGGAGCTGTTTTTT
>TRBV11-2|few|TRBD1|TRBJ2-3
CASSSGTGDVTDTQYF
TGTGCCAGCAGCTCCGGGACAGGGGATGTAACAGATACGCAGTATTTT
>TRBV7-2|NA|NA|TRBJ2-7
CASSLSGYEQYF
TGTGCCAGCAGCTTGAGCGGATACGAGCAGTACTTC
>TRBV27|NA|NA|TRBJ1-4
CASTTLRGIRTGEKLFF
TGTGCCAGCACCACCCTGCGTGGGATAAGGACTGGTGAAAAACTGTTTTTT
>TRBV5-6|NA|TRBD2|TRBJ2-1
CASSPELAGAYNEQFF
TGTGCCAGCAGCCCGGAACTAGCGGGAGCGTACAATGAGCAGTTCTTC
>TRBV6-1|NA|NA|TRBJ2-5
CASSEGVNWMQETQYF
TGTGCCAGCAGTGAAGGGGTCAATTGGATGCAAGAGACCCAGTACTTC
>TRBV18|NA|NA|TRBJ1-6
CASSPLSLVGDSPLHF
TGTGCCAGCTCACCACTGTCACTAGTCGGGGATTCACCCCTCCACTTT
>TRBV4-2|NA|NA|TRBJ2-7
CASSQGGGSYEQYF
TGTGCCAGCAGCCAAGGAGGGGGCTCCTACGAGCAGTACTTC
>TRBV6-5|NA|TRBD1|TRBJ2-7
CASSYAGQGFNQQYF
TGTGCCAGCAGTTACGCGGGACAGGGTTTTAACCAACAGTACTTC
>TRBV29-1|NA|TRBD1|TRBJ1-2
CSAEGASGYTF
TGCAGCGCCGAGGGGGCGTCTGGCTACACCTTC
>TRBV28|few|NA|TRBJ2-7
CASSSSYEQYF
TGTGCCAGCAGCAGCAGCTACGAGCAGTACTTC
>TRBV18|NA|NA|TRBJ2-6
CASSPARGSGANVLTF
TGTGCCAGCTCACCAGCGAGGGGATCTGGGGCCAACGTCCTGACTTTC
>TRBV6-5|NA|NA|TRBJ2-3
CASSLGGGSTDTQYF
TGTGCCAGCAGTTTAGGCGGTGGGAGCACAGATACGCAGTATTTT